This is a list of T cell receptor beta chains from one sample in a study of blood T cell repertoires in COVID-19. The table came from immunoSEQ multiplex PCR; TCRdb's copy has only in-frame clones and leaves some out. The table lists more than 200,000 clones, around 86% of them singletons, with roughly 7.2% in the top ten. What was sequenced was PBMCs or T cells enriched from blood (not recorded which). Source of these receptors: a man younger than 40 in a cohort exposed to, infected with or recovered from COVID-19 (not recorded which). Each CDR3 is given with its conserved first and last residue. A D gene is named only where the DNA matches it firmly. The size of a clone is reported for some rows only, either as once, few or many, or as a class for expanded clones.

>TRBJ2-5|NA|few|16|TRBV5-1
TGCGCCAGCAGCTTGGAACCTGCAGGGGAGCGAGAGACCCAGTACTTC
CASSLEPAGERETQYF
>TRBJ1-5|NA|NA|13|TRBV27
TGTGCCAGCAGCGCGGTAGGCAATCAGCCCCAGCATTTT
CASSAVGNQPQHF
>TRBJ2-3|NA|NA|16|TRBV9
TGTGCCAGCAGCGTAGAAGGTAGTAGCGGCACAGATACGCAGTATTTT
CASSVEGSSGTDTQYF
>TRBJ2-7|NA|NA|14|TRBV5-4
TGTGCCAGCAGCTTACAGGGAAGGGCCTACGAGCAGTACTTC
CASSLQGRAYEQYF
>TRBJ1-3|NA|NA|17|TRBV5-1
TGCGCCAGCAGCTCCCAAGGGCTAGGGGGTTCTGGAAACACCATATATTTT
CASSSQGLGGSGNTIYF
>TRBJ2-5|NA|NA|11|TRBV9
TGTGCCAGCAGCGAGGCGGGGACCCAGTACTTC
CASSEAGTQYF
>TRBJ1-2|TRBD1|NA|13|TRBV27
TGTGCCAGCAGTTTACAGGGGGCGTTTGGCTACACCTTC
CASSLQGAFGYTF
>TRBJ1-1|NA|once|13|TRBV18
TGTGCCAGCTCACCGATACAGGGCCCTGAAGCTTTCTTT
CASSPIQGPEAFF
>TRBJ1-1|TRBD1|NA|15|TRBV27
TGTGCCAGCAGTTTAGCCAGGACAGGGAGCACTGAAGCTTTCTTT
CASSLARTGSTEAFF
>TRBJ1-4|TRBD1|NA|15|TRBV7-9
TGTGCCAGCAGCTCCACAGGGGGCACTAATGAAAAACTGTTTTTT
CASSSTGGTNEKLFF
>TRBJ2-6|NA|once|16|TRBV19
TGTGCCAGTAGTGCCTCCGGGGTCTCTGGGGCCAACGTCCTGACTTTC
CASSASGVSGANVLTF
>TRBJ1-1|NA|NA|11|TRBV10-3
TGTGCCATCAAGGGGCGGACTGAAGCTTTCTTT
CAIKGRTEAFF
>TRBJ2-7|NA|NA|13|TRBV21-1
TGTGCCAGCAGCAAAGTTCCCCATCCCGAGCAGTACTTC
CASSKVPHPEQYF
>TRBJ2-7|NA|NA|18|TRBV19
TGTGCCAGTAGTATTGCCATCGCTCGAAAGGGGCGAGCAGACGAGCAGTACTTC
CASSIAIARKGRADEQYF
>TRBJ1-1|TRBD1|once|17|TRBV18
TGTGCCAGCTCACCACAAAAGACAGGGGTCGGAAACACTGAAGCTTTCTTT
CASSPQKTGVGNTEAFF
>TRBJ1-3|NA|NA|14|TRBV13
TGTGCCAGCAGCGACCGGACGGGAACCAGGACCATATATTTT
CASSDRTGTRTIYF
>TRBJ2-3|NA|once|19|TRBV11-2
TGTGCCAGCAGCTTAGCCGGGGGACGCAGGGTCAGGAGGACAGATACGCAGTATTTT
CASSLAGGRRVRRTDTQYF
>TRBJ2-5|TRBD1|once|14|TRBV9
TGTGCCAGCAGCGGACCCGGGGACAGCGGGACCCAGTACTTC
CASSGPGDSGTQYF
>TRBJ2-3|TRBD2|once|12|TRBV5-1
TGCGCCAGCAGCTTGCAGCGGGAGCTTCTGTATTTT
CASSLQRELLYF
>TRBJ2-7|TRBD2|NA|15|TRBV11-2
TGTGCCAGCAGTTCACTAGCGGGAGTATCCTACGAGCAGTACTTC
CASSSLAGVSYEQYF
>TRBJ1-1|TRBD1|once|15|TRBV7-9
TGTGCCAGCAGCCCCGGTTGGCAGGGGGCGCCTGAAGCTTTCTTT
CASSPGWQGAPEAFF
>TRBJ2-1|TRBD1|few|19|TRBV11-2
TGTGCCAGCAGCTTAGGGCGCACGCTGTTCGGGACAGGGTACAATGAGCAGTTCTTC
CASSLGRTLFGTGYNEQFF
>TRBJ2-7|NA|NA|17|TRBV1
TGCACCAGCAGCCCCCGGTGGCGGACTAGCGGGAACTGCGAGCAGTACTTC
CTSSPRWRTSGNCEQYF
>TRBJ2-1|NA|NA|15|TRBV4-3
TGCGCCAGCAGCCAAGATGGGACAAAAAACAATGAGCAGTTCTTC
CASSQDGTKNNEQFF